The rows below give T cell receptor beta chains drawn from one sample of a study of graft-versus-host responses after intestinal transplantation. Clones were sequenced by immunoSEQ multiplex PCR, and TCRdb holds only the in-frame ones, with some missing. Of about 120,000 clones listed, approximately 90% are singletons. What these receptors recognize is not known. This specimen consisted of unstimulated CD4+ T cells sorted from spleen or lymph node cells, obtained before intestinal transplant. The receptors here all came from a human donor who received an intestinal transplant. The CDR3 runs from the conserved cysteine through the conserved F or W. The D gene is left open where the match is weak. Not every row has a clone size; where given, it reads once, few, many or a size class.

j_call | d_call | clone_size | v_call | cdr3_aa | cdr3_nt
TRBJ2-5 | TRBD2 | . | TRBV18 | CASSPPGLAGVETQYF | TGTGCCAGCTCACCACCGGGACTAGCGGGGGTTGAGACCCAGTACTTC
TRBJ1-2 | . | . | TRBV9 | CASSVEVGGPSGYTF | TGTGCCAGCAGCGTAGAAGTTGGGGGCCCTAGCGGCTACACCTTC
TRBJ2-7 | . | few | TRBV27 | CASSRTFSSYEQYF | TGTGCCAGCAGCCGGACTTTCAGCTCCTACGAGCAGTACTTC
TRBJ1-2 | . | . | TRBV5-1 | CASSFYETDTRGYTF | TGCGCCAGCAGCTTTTATGAGACCGACACCAGGGGCTACACCTTC
TRBJ2-4 | TRBD2 | . | TRBV5-6 | CASSAQRGLAKNIQYF | TGTGCCAGCAGCGCCCAGCGGGGACTAGCCAAAAACATTCAGTACTTC
TRBJ2-7 | . | . | TRBV18 | CASSPRQAYEQYF | TGTGCCAGCTCACCAAGACAGGCATACGAGCAGTACTTC
TRBJ2-1 | . | . | TRBV11-2 | CASSGGRQGGDNEQFF | TGTGCCAGCAGCGGGGGCCGGCAGGGAGGGGACAATGAGCAGTTCTTC
TRBJ1-3 | . | . | TRBV11-2 | CASSLLRNTIYF | TGTGCCAGCAGCTTACTCCGAAACACCATATATTTT
TRBJ1-3 | TRBD1 | . | TRBV6-5 | CASSYYGTGGNTIYF | TGTGCCAGCAGTTACTACGGGACAGGTGGAAACACCATATATTTT
TRBJ2-7 | . | . | TRBV7-9 | CASSSTHGQSYEQYF | TGTGCCAGCAGTTCCACTCACGGACAGAGCTACGAGCAGTACTTC
TRBJ2-2 | . | . | TRBV5-5 | CASSYPNKGTGELFF | TGTGCCAGCAGCTATCCGAATAAGGGGACCGGGGAGCTGTTTTTT
TRBJ1-2 | . | . | TRBV10-3 | CATFRNNYGYTF | TGTGCCACCTTCAGAAATAACTATGGCTACACCTTC
TRBJ1-3 | TRBD1 | . | TRBV5-1 | CASSILAGGSGNTIYF | TGCGCCAGCAGCATCCTCGCAGGGGGCTCTGGAAACACCATATATTTT
TRBJ2-7 | . | . | TRBV7-2 | CASSLGTVSSYEQYF | TGTGCCAGCAGCTTAGGGACAGTGAGCTCCTACGAGCAGTACTTC
TRBJ1-1 | TRBD1 | . | TRBV7-6 | CASSALQGQAFF | TGTGCCAGCAGCGCGTTACAGGGGCAAGCTTTCTTT
TRBJ2-7 | . | . | TRBV29-1 | CSVQGSHEQYF | TGCAGCGTTCAGGGTTCCCACGAGCAGTACTTC
TRBJ2-1 | . | . | TRBV6-1 | CASSEYGSLVNEQFF | TGTGCCAGCAGTGAATACGGGAGTCTGGTGAATGAGCAGTTCTTC
TRBJ1-1 | TRBD1 | once | TRBV12-5 | CASGLTLTGGYTEAFF | TGTGCTAGTGGTTTGACCCTGACAGGGGGATACACTGAAGCTTTCTTT
TRBJ1-2 | . | . | TRBV28 | CASAPGTPYGYTF | TGTGCCAGCGCCCCCGGGACACCCTATGGCTACACCTTC
TRBJ2-6 | TRBD1 | . | TRBV28 | CASRFGQDISGANVLTF | TGTGCCAGCAGATTCGGACAGGATATCTCTGGGGCCAACGTCCTGACTTTC
TRBJ1-2 | TRBD1 | . | TRBV5-8 | CASSSRDRLVRTF | TGTGCCAGCAGCTCCCGGGACAGACTTGTACGGACCTTC